The rows below give T cell receptor beta chains drawn from one sample of a study of identifying expanded T cells in peripheral blood. The assay was immunoSEQ multiplex PCR, and TCRdb's table has in-frame clones only and misses some. The sample includes about 110,000 clones, about 89% of them seen just once. Sequencing input: blood. The receptors come from a person aged 18 to 75 in good health. Both conserved end residues are trimmed from each CDR3. Each record gives: clone size, V gene, D gene, CDR3 protein. D genes are given only for firm matches. Clone size is shown for a subset of rows, as once, few, many or a class of expanded clone.

NA	TRBV21-1	NA	ASSKCLASAGELF
NA	TRBV4-3	NA	ASSQDLGRGTEAF
NA	TRBV13	TRBD2	ASSLGRGDEQY
NA	TRBV28	NA	ASSLSHGNYGYT
NA	TRBV29-1	NA	SVDRDFHSYEQY
NA	TRBV4-1	TRBD1	ASSQWGQGILLGEQF
NA	TRBV11-2	TRBD1	ASSFGTGATYEQY
NA	TRBV28	NA	ASSFFGLNQPQH
NA	TRBV7-2	NA	ASSLRWVDGYT
NA	TRBV27	TRBD2	ASSGLALYYNEQF
NA	TRBV7-2	TRBD2	ASSWSGGPDTQY
NA	TRBV2	TRBD2	ASSELIAGEGEQF
NA	TRBV6-6	NA	ASSYYAEQF
NA	TRBV5-5	NA	ASSLRLNGLGYT
NA	TRBV5-5	NA	ASSGLSGPGANVLT
NA	TRBV27	NA	ASSLGETQY
NA	TRBV12-5	NA	ASGLTQHPRGRSYT
once	TRBV10-1	NA	ASSSDYGSPLH
NA	TRBV28	NA	ASSLTAAGANVLT
NA	TRBV2	NA	ASSEAKPLETQY
once	TRBV7-2	NA	ASSRGPEQY
once	TRBV7-9	TRBD2	ASSFPRERGPGDEQF
NA	TRBV19	NA	ASRILGGNQPQH
NA	TRBV15	NA	ATSRDGLHTGELF
NA	TRBV7-8	NA	ASSLRQGQY
NA	TRBV6-6	NA	ASSYRLEGTGGYT
NA	TRBV5-1	NA	ASSLIGSEEKLF
NA	TRBV29-1	NA	SVELPGAGTEAF
NA	TRBV19	NA	ASSFPPSPLH
NA	TRBV5-8	TRBD2	ASRPGTSGYNEQF
NA	TRBV29-1	NA	SVSWGGRGNQPQH
NA	TRBV5-6	NA	ASSSEGSSQPQH
NA	TRBV19	NA	ASSPGSLGFYEQY
NA	TRBV28	TRBD2	ASSLNPGRGNIQY
NA	TRBV5-1	NA	ASSLLGAEAPLH
NA	TRBV4-3	NA	ASSEGSSAYGYT
NA	TRBV19	NA	ASSITDYGYT
once	TRBV29-1	TRBD1	SVEDPRGVYGYT
NA	TRBV5-1	TRBD2	ASSRSGGSDEQY
NA	TRBV7-6	NA	ASSFRAEETQY
NA	TRBV29-1	NA	SVGSGGGTQY
NA	TRBV7-2	NA	ASSQRLGRNTEAF
NA	TRBV19	TRBD1	ASSIELWDRVEAEAF
once	TRBV6-6	NA	ASSRDYEQY
NA	TRBV2	NA	ASRSWVSDTQY
NA	TRBV7-2	NA	ASSFRGSGNEQF
NA	TRBV27	NA	ASSRGPSTNYGYT
NA	TRBV30	TRBD1	AWSRGPRHSDTQY
NA	TRBV4-1	NA	ASSQDRDTQY
NA	TRBV7-2	NA	ASSDRNNEQF
few	TRBV19	NA	ASSTGVQQTQY